A selection of T cell receptor beta chains follows, all from one sample in a study of cytomegalovirus exposure and HLA in healthy donors. TCRdb keeps only in-frame clones here, not all; method: immunoSEQ multiplex PCR. The sample records fewer than 250,000 clones, around four fifths being singletons. The sequenced sample consisted of PBMCs. All receptors derive from a young woman in good health and CMV-seronegative. Each CDR3 is given with its conserved first and last residue. Each record gives: CDR3 DNA, CDR3 protein, J gene, V gene, clone size, D gene. The D gene is left open where the match is weak. Only part of the rows carry a size: once, few, many, or a class if the clone is expanded.

TGTGCCAGCAGTGCTGGAGCGTACAATGAGCAGTTCTTC,CASSAGAYNEQFF,TRBJ2-1,TRBV27,few,.
TGCGCCAGCAGCCCTCGAAATCTGACAGGGGCCTACGAGCAGTACTTC,CASSPRNLTGAYEQYF,TRBJ2-7,TRBV5-1,few,TRBD1
TGCAGCGTATACAGGGGGCCTTATACGCAGTATTTT,CSVYRGPYTQYF,TRBJ2-3,TRBV29-1,.,TRBD1
TGTGCCAGCAGTGAAGCCCAGGGATGGGGGTACGAGCAGTACTTC,CASSEAQGWGYEQYF,TRBJ2-7,TRBV6-1,.,.
TGTGCCAGCAGCGGGTATGTGGAGAGTGAGCAGTTCTTC,CASSGYVESEQFF,TRBJ2-1,TRBV7-2,.,.
TGTGCCAGCAGGAGCGACAGGCTCCGGCGGCGGGATGAAGCTTTCTTT,CASRSDRLRRRDEAFF,TRBJ1-1,TRBV27,once,.
TGTGCCATCAGTGAGTCTACAGTGCCGTATGGCTACACCTTC,CAISESTVPYGYTF,TRBJ1-2,TRBV10-3,.,.
TGTGCCAGCAGCTTTAAGGTAGCGGGCGATACGCAGTATTTT,CASSFKVAGDTQYF,TRBJ2-3,TRBV11-2,.,TRBD2
TGTGCCTGGAGTGTCGGGTCGGGACGCAATCAGCCCCAGCATTTT,CAWSVGSGRNQPQHF,TRBJ1-5,TRBV30,few,.
TGTGCCAGCAGTTCGGGACTGAACTATGGCTACACCTTC,CASSSGLNYGYTF,TRBJ1-2,TRBV28,.,.
TGCGCCAGCAGCTTGGGGGGGAACCCACAAGAGACCCAGTACTTC,CASSLGGNPQETQYF,TRBJ2-5,TRBV5-1,.,.
TGTGCCAGCAACCGGGACACTAATCAGCCCCAGCATTTT,CASNRDTNQPQHF,TRBJ1-5,TRBV2,few,.
TGTGCCAGCAGCTTTTCGGGGGGCGAGGAAAAACTGTTTTTT,CASSFSGGEEKLFF,TRBJ1-4,TRBV13,few,.
TGTGCCAGCAGTTTATTAAACCAGGGTGGCTACACCTTC,CASSLLNQGGYTF,TRBJ1-2,TRBV27,.,.
TGTGCCAGCAGCCGCTCGCGTGAGACCCAGTACTTC,CASSRSRETQYF,TRBJ2-5,TRBV6-5,.,.
TGTGCCAGCAGCCAGGGGGCCCAGGGGTTCGCTTTCTTT,CASSQGAQGFAFF,TRBJ1-1,TRBV7-9,once,TRBD1
TGTGCCAGCAGCTTAGCGGTACCGGGGGAGCAGTACTTC,CASSLAVPGEQYF,TRBJ2-7,TRBV7-8,many,.
TGCGCCAGCAGCTTGGACAGGGGGCGCACCGGGGAGCTGTTTTTT,CASSLDRGRTGELFF,TRBJ2-2,TRBV5-1,.,TRBD1
TGCGCCAGCAGCCTGTTGGGGCGGTACGAGCAGTTCTTC,CASSLLGRYEQFF,TRBJ2-1,TRBV5-1,.,.
TGTGCCAGCAGCTTGGGTCCGGAGCAGTACTTC,CASSLGPEQYF,TRBJ2-7,TRBV5-6,.,.
TGTGCCACTAATAGAGGCCTAGCGGGAGTGGGAGAGCAGTACTTC,CATNRGLAGVGEQYF,TRBJ2-7,TRBV28,once,TRBD2
TGTGCCAGCAGCTTGTATGGGGCCGGGGAGCTGTTTTTT,CASSLYGAGELFF,TRBJ2-2,TRBV5-4,.,.
TGTGCCAGCAGTGTCATGGCAGGGACGGATCAGCCCCAGCATTTT,CASSVMAGTDQPQHF,TRBJ1-5,TRBV6-4,.,.
TGTGCCACCTCACAGGCGATTAGCAATCAGCCCCAGCATTTT,CATSQAISNQPQHF,TRBJ1-5,TRBV30,.,.
TGTGCCAGCAAGGAGAAGGGAGGCACCGGGGAGCTGTTTTTT,CASKEKGGTGELFF,TRBJ2-2,TRBV27,.,.
TGTGCCAGCAGCATCATGATAAGGGTATACGAGCAGTACTTC,CASSIMIRVYEQYF,TRBJ2-7,TRBV21-1,.,.
TGTGCCAGTACCGGGACGACAGATACGCAGTATTTT,CASTGTTDTQYF,TRBJ2-3,TRBV19,.,.
TGTGCCAGCGGCGGGGGTTTTTATCGCACAGATACGCAGTATTTT,CASGGGFYRTDTQYF,TRBJ2-3,TRBV2,.,TRBD2
TGTGCCAGCAGCGATGAGGGGTTCTACGAGCAGTACTTC,CASSDEGFYEQYF,TRBJ2-7,TRBV7-8,.,.
TGTGCCAGCAGTGAAGGACCGGGACAGGGGGTTCGCTACACCTTC,CASSEGPGQGVRYTF,TRBJ1-2,TRBV6-1,.,TRBD1
TGTGCCAGCAGTTACAGCGGGAGCATCACAGATACGCAGTATTTT,CASSYSGSITDTQYF,TRBJ2-3,TRBV6-5,.,TRBD2
TGTGCCAGCAGCTTGGGGGGAGGGTCCGGCTACACCTTC,CASSLGGGSGYTF,TRBJ1-2,TRBV5-4,.,.
TGTGCCAGCAGTTTAATAGGAGGGGGGTACGAGCAGTACTTC,CASSLIGGGYEQYF,TRBJ2-7,TRBV28,many,.
TGTGCCAGCAGCTTATCCCAGGGGGCTACCTACGAGCAGTACTTC,CASSLSQGATYEQYF,TRBJ2-7,TRBV11-2,.,TRBD1
TGTGCCAGCAGCTTAGCGCCGGCTAGCGGGAGGGGGGAGCAGTACTTC,CASSLAPASGRGEQYF,TRBJ2-7,TRBV7-6,.,TRBD2
TGTGCCAGCAGAGGATCCGGGACAGCCAACACTGAAGCTTTCTTT,CASRGSGTANTEAFF,TRBJ1-1,TRBV28,.,TRBD1
TGTGCCAGCAGCCTACTAGCGGGGCAGGGAGATACGCAGTATTTT,CASSLLAGQGDTQYF,TRBJ2-3,TRBV7-6,few,TRBD2
TGTGCCAGCAGTGAGGGGCGGGATACGCAGTATTTT,CASSEGRDTQYF,TRBJ2-3,TRBV2,once,.
TGTGCCAGCAGCTTAGAACTAGCTTATACGCAGTATTTT,CASSLELAYTQYF,TRBJ2-3,TRBV11-2,.,.
TGTGCCAGTAGGCTCGGGTCCGGGGCTACCTACAATGAGCAGTTCTTC,CASRLGSGATYNEQFF,TRBJ2-1,TRBV19,.,.
TGTGCCAGCAGTGAAAGACAGGGAAACTACAATGAGCAGTTCTTC,CASSERQGNYNEQFF,TRBJ2-1,TRBV6-1,.,TRBD1
TGTGCCAGCAGCTTACCTTTAGGACAGGGGGCCGGCACTGAAGCTTTCTTT,CASSLPLGQGAGTEAFF,TRBJ1-1,TRBV7-9,.,TRBD1
TGTGCCAGCAGTTGGAGCCAGCGGGGGAGCACAGATACGCAGTATTTT,CASSWSQRGSTDTQYF,TRBJ2-3,TRBV6-6,.,TRBD2
TGCGCCAGCAGCCCAGCATCAGGAAGGCCCGGCGGGGAGCTGTTTTTT,CASSPASGRPGGELFF,TRBJ2-2,TRBV5-1,.,.
TGTGCCAGCCAGGACAGGGCCTACAATGAGCAGTTCTTC,CASQDRAYNEQFF,TRBJ2-1,TRBV6-5,.,TRBD1